The table lists the clone carrying this T cell receptor beta chain with many counts. V was clipped by 0 bases and J by 13 bases; unmatched bases: 5. Germline V gives CDR1 SEHNR, CDR2 FQNEAQ (reference sequence). The CDR3 length is 12 residues. The CDR3 regions of TCR beta were amplified from RNA transcripts. Initially, a first-round RT-PCR of the TCR CDR3 employed the HTBI primer set. TCRdb independently ran MiXCR on the multiplex PCR reads; one entry per CDR3 protein. The sample has more than 350,000 distinct CDR3 sequences, about 15% seen once. This sample stems from a study of T cells in Graves' hyperthyroidism and ophthalmopathy.

The specimen was blood. The sequence was collected from a woman in her twenties or thirties with Graves' hyperthyroidism that later progressed to Graves' ophthalmopathy. The rearrangement joins TRBV7-9 to TRBJ2-5, with 7 bases lining up with TRBD1. The CDR3 DNA is TGTGCCAGCAGCTTAGCGGGGACAGCCGGGTACTTC. It specifies CASSLAGTAGYF.